The rows below give T cell receptor beta chains drawn from one sample of a study of cytomegalovirus exposure and HLA in healthy donors. The assay was immunoSEQ multiplex PCR, and TCRdb's table has in-frame clones only and misses some. Altogether 160,000 or so clones are present, around four fifths being singletons, with the ten largest covering about 1.3%. The material sequenced was PBMCs. Receptor source: a man between 25 and 39 years old in good health and CMV-seronegative. Both conserved end residues are part of each CDR3. Fields, in order: V gene, J gene, CDR3 length, CDR3 protein.

V: TRBV19
J: TRBJ1-2
length: 16
CDR3: CASSIGGQGANYGYTF

V: TRBV7-9
J: TRBJ1-1
length: 13
CDR3: CASSFEKNTEAFF

V: TRBV6-1
J: TRBJ2-7
length: 15
CDR3: CASSEVEGPNYEQYF

V: TRBV27
J: TRBJ1-2
length: 15
CDR3: CASRGLTGGDYGYTF

V: TRBV10-3
J: TRBJ1-1
length: 17
CDR3: CAISGTGGGQGGTEAFF

V: TRBV11-3
J: TRBJ2-5
length: 14
CDR3: CASSKGGAKETQYF

V: TRBV5-4
J: TRBJ2-1
length: 13
CDR3: CASSGTVYNEQFF

V: TRBV5-4
J: TRBJ2-1
length: 15
CDR3: CASSSGGGAYNEQFF

V: TRBV5-1
J: TRBJ2-5
length: 14
CDR3: CASHSGRYQETQYF

V: TRBV13
J: TRBJ1-4
length: 15
CDR3: CASSLGSRFNEKLFF

V: TRBV5-1
J: TRBJ1-3
length: 13
CDR3: CASSLEQGNTIYF

V: TRBV30
J: TRBJ1-3
length: 15
CDR3: CAWSTQGTSRNTIYF

V: TRBV7-9
J: TRBJ1-6
length: 17
CDR3: CASSSDRDSAYNSPLHF

V: TRBV7-3
J: TRBJ2-2
length: 14
CDR3: CASSMGLGIGELFF

V: TRBV5-1
J: TRBJ2-2
length: 14
CDR3: CASSPGEQGSKLFF

V: TRBV7-9
J: TRBJ1-3
length: 14
CDR3: CASSLGTDGNTIYF

V: TRBV7-2
J: TRBJ2-1
length: 15
CDR3: CASSNRDRDRNEQFF

V: TRBV30
J: TRBJ2-1
length: 12
CDR3: CAWREYNNEQFF

V: TRBV5-6
J: TRBJ2-1
length: 15
CDR3: CASSFAVRRGNEQFF

V: TRBV7-3
J: TRBJ2-1
length: 15
CDR3: CASSSLAGGNNEQFF

V: TRBV10-3
J: TRBJ2-1
length: 13
CDR3: CAISPPGQNEQFF

V: TRBV6-1
J: TRBJ1-3
length: 18
CDR3: CASSEALPTQGAGNTIYF

V: TRBV20-1
J: TRBJ1-2
length: 11
CDR3: CSAPQGSGYTF

V: TRBV19
J: TRBJ2-5
length: 15
CDR3: CASSILGQGEETQYF

V: TRBV19
J: TRBJ2-1
length: 15
CDR3: CASKQLSGDYNEQFF

V: TRBV10-3
J: TRBJ1-1
length: 14
CDR3: CASQPTGLGTEAFF

V: TRBV6-4
J: TRBJ2-1
length: 15
CDR3: CASSDGTSGSFEQFF

V: TRBV7-9
J: TRBJ2-3
length: 14
CDR3: CASRLAGDRDTQYF

V: TRBV7-6
J: -
length: 13
CDR3: CASQDRGRHEQYF

V: TRBV7-5
J: TRBJ1-6
length: 18
CDR3: CARSSTGPKSSYNSPLHF

V: TRBV6-5
J: TRBJ2-3
length: 14
CDR3: CASSEQGITDTQYF

V: TRBV27
J: TRBJ2-1
length: 11
CDR3: CASTLANEQFF

V: TRBV9
J: TRBJ2-3
length: 15
CDR3: CASSVGPDNTDTQYF

V: TRBV5-6
J: -
length: 18
CDR3: CASSLAGLGQGRTYEQYF

V: TRBV15
J: TRBJ2-3
length: 17
CDR3: CATSRDPTSEITDTQYF

V: TRBV7-9
J: TRBJ2-2
length: 15
CDR3: CASSIQVSNTGELFF

V: TRBV4-3
J: TRBJ2-1
length: 13
CDR3: CASSLWAGNEQFF

V: TRBV30
J: TRBJ1-5
length: 14
CDR3: CAWSQIDSNQPQHF

V: TRBV7-2
J: TRBJ2-7
length: 15
CDR3: CASSLGSGSFDEQYF

V: TRBV19
J: TRBJ1-5
length: 16
CDR3: CASSIVGMGHNQPQHF

V: TRBV30
J: TRBJ2-7
length: 17
CDR3: CAWSAGSSGHSSYEQYF

V: TRBV4-1
J: TRBJ1-5
length: 15
CDR3: CASSQYVRGTQPQHF

V: TRBV30
J: TRBJ2-7
length: 11
CDR3: CAWTGSYEQYF

V: TRBV5-1
J: TRBJ2-7
length: 16
CDR3: CASSWQTGDLSYEQYF

V: TRBV18
J: TRBJ1-4
length: 17
CDR3: CASSPGQATRGDEKLFF

V: TRBV28
J: TRBJ1-3
length: 11
CDR3: CAIWDRNTIYF

V: TRBV5-4
J: TRBJ2-7
length: 13
CDR3: CASSLQGADEQYF

V: TRBV6-5
J: TRBJ2-7
length: 13
CDR3: CASSKTGGSEQYF

V: TRBV4-3
J: TRBJ2-2
length: 13
CDR3: CASSQDLAGELFF

V: TRBV7-3
J: TRBJ2-7
length: 15
CDR3: CASRFLRGVSYEQYF

V: TRBV6-5
J: TRBJ1-2
length: 15
CDR3: CASSPQTGAPYRYTF

V: TRBV7-3
J: TRBJ2-7
length: 13
CDR3: CARKRTESYEQYF

V: TRBV5-1
J: TRBJ1-1
length: 11
CDR3: CASSFGQEAFF

V: TRBV21-1
J: TRBJ2-7
length: 13
CDR3: CASSKGTTYEQYF